The 9 T cell receptor beta chains below come from one sample, sequenced in a study of sequential checkpoint blockade in melanoma. The assay was immunoSEQ multiplex PCR, and TCRdb's table has in-frame clones only and misses some. Among under 20,000 clones, roughly 80% were seen once, and the ten largest hold about 37%. Treatment here: randomized to nivolumab then ipilimumab (arm A) or the reverse (arm B). The sequenced sample was CD8+ T cells sorted from blood (inferred from file names), obtained from a patient given nivolumab and ipilimumab in sequence. The receptors shown here come from a human donor with melanoma.

The chain is built from TRBV2 and TRBJ2-7; 12 positions agree with TRBD2. J gave up 3 bases and V 3 bases, and 3 bases lay outside the gene matches. CDR3 length: 15 amino acids. CDR1 is SNHLY, CDR2 FYNNEI, per germline. The chain's CDR3 is CASSELTSGSYEQYF. CDR3 DNA: TGTGCCAGCAGTGAGCTGACTAGCGGGAGCTACGAGCAGTACTTC.

This clone was found a few times. The rearrangement links TRBV6-1 to TRBJ2-6; D remains ambiguous. In germline, CDR1 is MNHNS, CDR2 SASEGT. V was pared by 7 bases and J by 0 bases, with 10 bases between. This CDR3 spans 15 amino acids. CDR3 sequence reads: CASTEESSGANVLTF. Written as DNA, the CDR3 is TGTGCCAGCACCGAGGAGAGCTCTGGGGCCAACGTCCTGACTTTC.

This clone was counted once. This chain connects TRBV28 to TRBJ2-5; TRBD1 is a possible D gene (5 bases). Germline V gives CDR1 MDHEN, CDR2 SYDVKM. The CDR3 runs to 14 residues. V was trimmed by 3 bases and J by 5 bases, leaving 13 bases between them. The CDR3 coding sequence is TGTGCCAGCAGTTTGAGTTTCAGGGCGGAGACCCAGTACTTC. Its translation: CASSLSFRAETQYF.

This clone was seen once. The chain uses TRBV10-3 and TRBJ2-7; D is perhaps TRBD1 (6 bases). The CDR3 extends over 11 amino acids. In germline, CDR1 is ENHRY, CDR2 SYGVKD. Trimming cost V 7 bases and J 5 bases, with 9 bases left between them. Written as DNA, the CDR3 is TGTGCCATCATGGCAGGGGACGAGCAGTACTTC. This translates into CAIMAGDEQYF.

This clone came up a few times. V and J are TRBV28 and TRBJ2-7, with 7 nucleotides matching TRBD2. The germline V gene has CDR1 MDHEN and CDR2 SYDVKM. With V trimmed by 6 bases and J by 2 bases, 16 bases remained unmatched. The CDR3 is made up of 17 amino acids. CDR3 amino acids: CASRVRSWREITYEQYF. The CDR3 DNA reads TGTGCCAGCAGAGTGAGGAGTTGGCGGGAGATCACCTACGAGCAGTACTTC.

This clone was found a few times. This chain links TRBV5-4 with TRBJ2-7; D is perhaps TRBD1 (5 bases). The CDR3 extends over 14 amino acids. Germline-derived CDR1 and CDR2 are SGHNT and YYREEE (reference sequence). Trimming pared 2 bases from V and 6 bases from J, leaving 15 bases between. The CDR3 nucleotides read TGTGCCAGCAGCTTAGTAGGTCAGGGAAGCGAGCAGTACTTC. The encoded protein is CASSLVGQGSEQYF.

The chain couples TRBV6-1 to TRBJ1-1; possibly TRBD1 for D (5 bases). V lost 1 base and J 6 bases, leaving 6 bases between the germline ends. CDR1 is MNHNS, CDR2 SASEGT, per germline. This CDR3 has 12 residues. CDR3 sequence: CASSEGGAEAFF. In DNA form, the CDR3 reads TGTGCCAGCAGTGAAGGGGGGGCTGAAGCTTTCTTT.

The J gene is TRBJ1-1, the V gene TRBV2; D ambiguous. CDR1 and CDR2 (germline): SNHLY, FYNNEI. The germline V and J ends were trimmed by 0 bases and 1 base, with 9 bases remaining between them. The CDR3 spans 15 residues. The DNA of the CDR3 is TGTGCCAGCAGTGAAGCCTCACACACGAACACTGAAGCTTTCTTT. It is translated as CASSEASHTNTEAFF.

The V gene is TRBV6-5, the J gene TRBJ1-2; 7 bases line up with TRBD1. With V trimmed by 4 bases and J by 5 bases, 7 bases remained unmatched. Germline-derived CDR1 and CDR2 are MNHEY and SVGAGI. This CDR3 contains 14 residues. CDR3 in DNA: TGTGCCAGCAGTTCCCAGGGGGTGGGATATGGCTACACCTTC. Translating gives CASSSQGVGYGYTF.